The 18 T cell receptor beta chains listed next were all sequenced from one sample in a study of blood T cell repertoires in COVID-19 (dated by TCRdb to the early 2020s). Libraries were prepared through the immunoSEQ multiplex PCR assay. In its TCRdb copy, this immuneACCESS table keeps in-frame sequences only and misses some clones. Where compared with another copy, unresolved V genes explain less than half of these, and the others have no known cause. The table for this sample lists some 130,000 clones; more than 70% of them were counted only once. The leading ten clones occupy over 1.1% of the sample. Sequencing was done on a sample of peripheral blood. The receptors here all came from a man aged 60 to 75 with acute or convalescent COVID-19.

This rearrangement joins TRBV6-5 to TRBJ1-2; 8 bases line up with TRBD1. The germline V gene encodes CDR1 MNHEY and CDR2 SVGAGI. This CDR3 comprises 15 residues. Losses at the gene ends were 5 bases for V and 5 bases for J; bases not matched to a gene: 10. The CDR3: CASSPTGQVQYGYTF. DNA of the CDR3: TGTGCCAGCAGTCCAACGGGACAGGTCCAATATGGCTACACCTTC.

This clone was seen a single time. The chain links TRBV7-3 to TRBJ2-2, with TRBD1 as a possible D gene (6 bases). The V and J ends lost 0 bases and 1 base respectively, with 9 bases between them. CDR1 is SGHTA, CDR2 FQGTGA, per germline. The CDR3 length is 16 residues. Written as DNA, the CDR3 is TGTGCCAGCAGCTTAACGGGGGCGCAGAACACCGGGGAGCTGTTTTTT. This encodes CASSLTGAQNTGELFF.

This clone was observed a single time. The V gene is TRBV3-1 (or the pseudogene TRBV3-2), the J gene TRBJ2-5, with TRBD2 as a possible D gene (7 bases). The V and J ends lost 4 bases and 3 bases respectively, with 15 bases between them. The CDR3 consists of 15 residues. Germline V CDR1 and CDR2: LGHDT, YNNKEL (reference sequence). This chain's CDR3 is CASSPRRGGEETQYF. In DNA form, the CDR3 reads TGTGCCAGCAGCCCAAGGAGGGGGGGAGAAGAGACCCAGTACTTC.

This chain connects TRBV7-9 to TRBJ1-6; 7 bases are shared with TRBD1. The CDR3 spans 14 residues. J was trimmed by 14 bases and V by 5 bases; bases with no gene match: 12. The V gene's germline CDR1 is SEHNR and CDR2 FQNEAQ (reference sequence). The CDR3 region is CASSPGQTDRALHF. In DNA form, the CDR3 reads TGTGCCAGCAGCCCGGGACAGACCGATCGAGCCCTCCACTTT.

The chain couples TRBV29-1 to TRBJ1-1; D is ambiguous. This CDR3 is 14 amino acids long. The V gene lost 3 bases and the J gene lost 1 base, with 12 bases spanning the gap. Germline assignment: CDR1 SQVTM and CDR2 ANQGSEA. The CDR3 loop is CSVDTLSSNTEAFF. As DNA, the CDR3 is TGCAGCGTTGATACTCTAAGCTCGAACACTGAAGCTTTCTTT.

This clone was detected a few times. The V gene is TRBV5-5, the J gene TRBJ2-2; D is unclear. The CDR3 runs to 13 residues. CDR1 is SGHKS and CDR2 is YYEKEE in the germline V gene (reference sequence). Trimming took off 0 bases at V and 6 bases at J, with 6 bases between the two ends. CDR3 amino acids: CASSLVDSGELFF. CDR3 nucleotides: TGTGCCAGCAGCTTGGTTGACTCCGGGGAGCTGTTTTTT.

The chain links TRBV11-1 to TRBJ1-2; 7 bases fit TRBD1. V was pared by 8 bases and J by 0 bases, with 3 bases of the junction left unmatched. The germline gives CDR1 SGHAT, CDR2 FQDESV (reference sequence). This CDR3 has 13 residues. The CDR3 nucleotides are TGTGCCAGCGGGGACAGCCCTAACTATGGCTACACCTTC. This gives the protein CASGDSPNYGYTF.

The chain employs TRBV28 and TRBJ1-1; 8 bases map to TRBD1. Trimming removed 3 bases from V and 5 bases from J; junction bases left unmatched: 8. The germline gives CDR1 MDHEN, CDR2 SYDVKM. This CDR3 has 15 amino acids. The CDR3 spells CASSFLQGEHTEAFF. The CDR3 DNA reads TGTGCCAGCAGTTTTCTACAGGGGGAACATACTGAAGCTTTCTTT. Filled out from reference TRBV28 and TRBJ1-1, the complete variable domain reads DVKVTQSSRYLVKRTGEKVFLECVQDMDHENMFWYRQDPGLGLRLIYFSYDVKMKEKGDIPEGYSVSREKKERFSLILESASTNQTSMYLCASSFLQGEHTEAFFGQGTRLTVV.

Only one count was recorded for this clone. Distinct nucleotide sequences in the sample also encode this CDR3. The chain carries TRBV29-1 and TRBJ2-7; 10 positions match TRBD1. With 7 bases clipped from V and 3 bases from J, the junction kept 3 bases outside the gene matches. CDR1 SQVTM and CDR2 ANQGSEA come from the germline V gene. This CDR3 is 12 amino acids long. CDR3 sequence: CSGGTGDYEQYF. In nucleotides, the CDR3 is TGCAGCGGGGGGACAGGGGACTACGAGCAGTACTTC.

The chain combines TRBV6-5 with TRBJ2-7; 9 bases map to TRBD1. CDR3 size: 16 residues. Trimming cost V 2 bases and J 2 bases; bases outside gene matches: 7. Germline V gene data show CDR1 as MNHEY and CDR2 as SVGAGI. The CDR3 DNA sequence: TGTGCCAGCAGTTACCAGGGGACAGGGATTACCTACGAGCAGTACTTC. Translating gives CASSYQGTGITYEQYF.

V usage is TRBV19 and J usage is TRBJ1-4; D is undetermined. There are 14 residues in the CDR3. CDR1 is LNHDA, CDR2 SQIVND, per germline (reference sequence). Trimming cost V 5 bases and J 4 bases, with 11 bases left between them. This CDR3 is CASSLQSFNEKLFF. CDR3 DNA: TGTGCCAGTAGTCTACAGTCTTTTAATGAAAAACTGTTTTTT.

This chain uses TRBV7-2 with TRBJ1-5; D call uncertain. This CDR3 has 14 residues. CDR1 and CDR2 (germline): SGHTA, FQGNSA. V shed 0 bases and J shed 4 bases, with 7 bases lying between them. The CDR3 DNA sequence: TGTGCCAGCAGCTTAGCAGGAGGAAATCAGCCCCAGCATTTT. It specifies CASSLAGGNQPQHF.

This chain joins TRBV30 and TRBJ1-2, with D possibly matching TRBD1 (6 bases). Germline CDR1 GTSNPN, CDR2 SVGIG (reference sequence). The V end lost 2 bases, the J end lost 4 bases, and 17 bases lay between the germline ends. This CDR3 region has 15 residues. DNA of the CDR3: TGTGCCTGGAGTTTTCCTTCAGGGGTTAGCTATGGCTACACCTTC. This gives the protein CAWSFPSGVSYGYTF.

This chain links TRBV19 with TRBJ2-5, with D possibly TRBD2 on 5 matching bases. CDR3 length: 13 amino acids. Germline CDR1 LNHDA, CDR2 SQIVND (reference sequence). V lost 4 bases to trimming and J lost 7 bases, with 13 bases between them. CDR3 in amino acids: CASSTGVRGTQYF. The CDR3 coding sequence is TGTGCCAGTAGTACCGGGGTTCGAGGGACCCAGTACTTC.

This clone was seen repeatedly, ten times or more. This rearrangement joins TRBV27 to TRBJ2-5, with 8 bases identical to TRBD2. This CDR3 has 14 amino acids. CDR1 is MNHEY, CDR2 SMNVEV, per germline (reference sequence). V lost 10 bases, J lost 4 bases, and 11 bases stayed unmatched. DNA for the CDR3: TGTGCCACAGGGGACCGGGGGGGCCCAGAGACCCAGTACTTC. Translating gives CATGDRGGPETQYF.

The chain carries TRBV7-6 and TRBJ2-5; no clear D. CDR1 is SGHVS, CDR2 FNYEAQ, per germline. V was clipped by 5 bases and J by 3 bases, with 16 bases between them. The length of the CDR3 is 15 residues. The CDR3 region has the DNA TGTGCCAGCAGCCCGGCGGATGGCGGTGAAGAGACCCAGTACTTC. Its protein is CASSPADGGEETQYF.

DNA of the CDR3: TGTGCCAGCAGGGGACAGGGCGGACGGAATGAGCAGTTCTTC. This codes for CASRGQGGRNEQFF. The chain recombines TRBV6-5 with TRBJ2-1; 9 nucleotides align to TRBD1. The CDR3 contains 14 residues. The germline CDR1 and CDR2 sequences are MNHEY and SVGAGI. J gave up 7 bases and V 6 bases, and 7 bases lay outside the gene matches.

This clone was seen only once. J is TRBJ2-6 and V is TRBV6-5; 7 bases match TRBD1. Germline loops: CDR1 MNHEY, CDR2 SVGAGI. This CDR3 comprises 14 residues. J lost 6 bases, V lost 6 bases, and 5 bases had no gene match. The CDR3 region is CASSWDRVANVLTF. The CDR3 DNA reads as TGTGCCAGCAGCTGGGACAGAGTGGCCAACGTCCTGACTTTC.